This TCR beta chain was identified during a study of response to subunit inactivated influenza vaccine. Study-wide points: The authors put forward the suggestion that each seasonal influenza vaccination may bring in only a limited number of new T cells.

Trimming left V 6 bases short and J 7 bases short, with 19 bases between. Germline values: CDR1 DFQATT, CDR2 SNEGSKA (reference sequence). The CDR3 covers 14 residues. This clonotype occurred a few times. Antigen unknown. TCRdb itself ran the RT-PCR reads through MiXCR, one entry per CDR3 protein. The data hold approximately 160,000 distinct CDR3 sequences, with about 10% observed a single time. The sequence derives from a man in his fifties or sixties who received an inactivated influenza vaccine. This chain links TRBV20-1 with TRBJ2-1; D perhaps matches TRBD2 (8 bases). The sequenced sample was CD8+ T cells sorted from PBMCs, obtained around 25 months after vaccination. The CDR3: CSARSGKGANEQFF. The CDR3 bases are TGCAGTGCCCGTAGCGGGAAGGGGGCGAATGAGCAGTTCTTC.